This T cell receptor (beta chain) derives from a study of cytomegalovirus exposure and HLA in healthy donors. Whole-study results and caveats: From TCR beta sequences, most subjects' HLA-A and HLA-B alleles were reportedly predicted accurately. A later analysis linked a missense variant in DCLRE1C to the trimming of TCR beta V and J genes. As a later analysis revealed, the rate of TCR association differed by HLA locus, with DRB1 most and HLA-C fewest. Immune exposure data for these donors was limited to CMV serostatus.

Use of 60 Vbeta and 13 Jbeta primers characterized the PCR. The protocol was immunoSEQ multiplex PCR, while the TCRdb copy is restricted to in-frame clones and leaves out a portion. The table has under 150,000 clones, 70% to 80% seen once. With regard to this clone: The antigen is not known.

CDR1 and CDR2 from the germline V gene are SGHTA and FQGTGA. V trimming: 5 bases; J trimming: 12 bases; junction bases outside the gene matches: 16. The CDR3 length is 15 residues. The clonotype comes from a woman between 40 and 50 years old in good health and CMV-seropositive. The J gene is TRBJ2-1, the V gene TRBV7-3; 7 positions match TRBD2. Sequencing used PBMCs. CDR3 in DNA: TGTGCCAGCAGCCCGCCAGCTCGACTAGCCCGTGGGCAGTTCTTC. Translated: CASSPPARLARGQFF.